A single sample is the source of the 27 T cell receptor beta chains below, sequenced in a study of blood T cell repertoires in COVID-19. This table comes from immunoSEQ multiplex PCR, and its TCRdb copy is limited to in-frame clones, with some not included. The sample holds 150,000 to 200,000 clones, approximately 80% seen once. The sample comprised PBMCs or T cells enriched from blood (not recorded which). The receptor source for this set is a man aged 35 to 55 who had recovered from COVID-19.

This clone was counted a single time. The J gene is TRBJ1-2, the V gene TRBV27; 9 nucleotides agree with TRBD1. The CDR3 is 15 amino acids. The V gene's germline CDR1 is MNHEY and CDR2 SMNVEV (reference sequence). J was trimmed by 0 bases and V by 7 bases; bases with no gene match: 6. CDR3 bases: TGTGCCAGCACCAGCAGGGACAGGGCTAACTATGGCTACACCTTC. Amino acid sequence: CASTSRDRANYGYTF.

The CDR3 DNA reads as TGTGCCAGCAGCCAAGGGAGTAGCGGGGTCCAGCCCCAGCATTTT. As protein: CASSQGSSGVQPQHF. The genes are TRBV3-1 (or the pseudogene TRBV3-2) and TRBJ1-5; D gene uncertain. This CDR3 is built from 15 residues. The germline V gene has CDR1 LGHDT and CDR2 YNNKEL (reference sequence). V gave up 1 base and J gave up 7 bases, with 14 bases separating them.

The CDR3 nucleotides are TGTGCCAGCAGCTTAGGAGCCGGCGGAGGCTCTGAAGCTTTCTTT. This sequence encodes CASSLGAGGGSEAFF. The rearrangement uses TRBV5-6 and TRBJ1-1; unclear D gene. V was clipped by 2 bases and J by 6 bases, with 17 bases between them. Per germline, CDR1 SGHDT and CDR2 YYEEEE. The CDR3 length is 15 residues.

The J gene is TRBJ2-7, the V gene TRBV7-2; 7 bases map to TRBD1. CDR3 size: 13 residues. Trimming cost V 5 bases and J 6 bases; bases outside gene matches: 7. Germline V CDR1 and CDR2: SGHTA, FQGNSA. This CDR3 is CASSPRQGGEQYV. DNA for the CDR3: TGTGCCAGCAGCCCTCGACAGGGCGGCGAGCAGTACGTC.

This clone was recorded once. The chain is built from TRBV6-5 and TRBJ2-1; D gene ambiguous. Germline assignment: CDR1 MNHEY and CDR2 SVGAGI. The CDR3 has 13 amino acids. Trimming pared 2 bases from V and 7 bases from J, leaving 9 bases between. CDR3 nucleotide sequence: TGTGCCAGCAGTTACCTACTCGGGAATGAGCAGTTCTTC. Amino acids: CASSYLLGNEQFF.

V usage is TRBV15 and J usage is TRBJ1-3; maybe TRBD1 (5 bases). CDR1 and CDR2 from the germline V gene are LNHNV and YYDKDF (reference sequence). V was pared by 5 bases and J by 2 bases, with 10 bases between. The CDR3 totals 14 residues. The DNA for the CDR3 is TGTGCCACCAGCGGGGGGGGAACTGGAAACACCATATATTTT. Encoded protein: CATSGGGTGNTIYF.

This chain connects TRBV10-1 to TRBJ2-3; maybe TRBD2 (7 bases). This CDR3 contains 16 residues. Trimming shortened V by 0 bases and J by 6 bases, and 16 bases separated the two germline ends. CDR1 and CDR2 (germline): WNHNN, SYGVQD (reference sequence). The CDR3: CASSESRGGAADTQYF. As DNA, the CDR3 is TGCGCCAGCAGTGAGTCGAGAGGGGGGGCCGCCGATACGCAGTATTTT.

The chain couples TRBV5-5 to TRBJ2-7, with 8 bases lining up with TRBD1. This CDR3 comprises 15 residues. J lost 4 bases, V lost 4 bases, and 10 bases had no gene match. Looked up from germline, CDR1 is SGHKS and CDR2 is YYEKEE (reference sequence). The CDR3 nucleotides read TGTGCCAGCAGCGTAACCGGGACAGGCCTATACGAGCAGTACTTC. Residues: CASSVTGTGLYEQYF.

The chain employs TRBV10-3 and TRBJ2-6; TRBD1 matches at 7 bases. The CDR3 covers 17 residues. V was pared by 10 bases and J by 4 bases, with 16 bases of the junction left unmatched. Germline lookup yields CDR1 ENHRY and CDR2 SYGVKD. The CDR3 nucleotides read TGTGCCACCTCGATTGGAAGGGGGCTCATGGGGGCCAACGTCCTGACTTTC. Translation: CATSIGRGLMGANVLTF.

This clone came up once. This chain links TRBV30 with TRBJ1-6; 7 bases match TRBD1. The germline gives CDR1 GTSNPN, CDR2 SVGIG (reference sequence). The CDR3 is 15 amino acids. J gave up 7 bases and V 2 bases, and 8 bases lay outside the gene matches. CDR3 in amino acids: CAWSTGQVGNSPLHF. As DNA, the CDR3 is TGTGCCTGGAGTACCGGACAGGTGGGCAATTCACCCCTCCACTTT.

The V call is TRBV5-4, the J call TRBJ1-1; tentatively, D is TRBD1 (5 bases). Between the trimmed V and J ends, which lost 3 bases and 8 bases, there was a span of 14 bases. There are 13 residues in the CDR3. The V gene's germline CDR1 is SGHNT and CDR2 YYREEE (reference sequence). CDR3 loop: CASSSGQGLEAFF. The CDR3 coding sequence is TGTGCCAGCAGCTCTGGCCAGGGACTCGAAGCTTTCTTT.

This chain uses TRBV4-2 with TRBJ2-7, with D maybe TRBD2 (6 bases). The CDR3 is 13 amino acids. Germline V gene lookup returns CDR1 LGHNA and CDR2 YNFKEQ. V was shortened by 6 bases and J by 1 base, with 10 bases between the two germline ends. This chain's CDR3 is CASSSGTSYEQYF. CDR3 nucleotides: TGTGCCAGCAGTTCCGGGACTTCCTACGAGCAGTACTTC.

The chain carries TRBV30 and TRBJ2-3; 9 bases map to TRBD1. CDR3 length: 20 amino acids. From germline, CDR1 is GTSNPN and CDR2 SVGIG (reference sequence). V gave up 2 bases and J gave up 1 base; unmatched junction bases: 19. CDR3 sequence reads: CAWSFTRTGVRRGGTDTQYF. The CDR3 coding sequence is TGTGCCTGGAGTTTCACAAGGACAGGGGTTAGACGTGGCGGCACAGATACGCAGTATTTT.

The chain links TRBV27 to TRBJ2-3; the D is unclear. The germline CDR1 and CDR2 sequences are MNHEY and SMNVEV (reference sequence). The V end lost 11 bases, the J end lost 2 bases, and 14 bases lay between the germline ends. The CDR3 contains 13 residues. The CDR3 DNA sequence: TGTGCCTCAAAGCGAACCTCCACAGATACGCAGTATTTT. It translates to CASKRTSTDTQYF.

The chain combines TRBV27 with TRBJ1-2; 8 positions agree with TRBD1. This CDR3 contains 17 residues. V was clipped by 3 bases and J by 0 bases; unmatched bases: 9. CDR1 is MNHEY, CDR2 SMNVEV, per germline (reference sequence). In nucleotides, the CDR3 is TGTGCCAGCAGTTTCAATCCAGGGGGCCCAACTAACTATGGCTACACCTTC. This gives the protein CASSFNPGGPTNYGYTF.

V is TRBV6-1 and J is TRBJ1-6; D unresolved. Trimming stripped 2 bases from V and 9 bases from J, with 11 bases between. The CDR3 has 14 residues. In germline, CDR1 is MNHNS, CDR2 SASEGT. The CDR3 DNA reads as TGTGCCAGCAGTGAAAGGGAGCGGAGTTCACCCCTCCACTTT. Protein: CASSERERSSPLHF.

This chain links TRBV6-6 with TRBJ1-2; weak D call: TRBD1 (5 bases). Germline-derived CDR1 and CDR2 are MNHNY and SVGAGI (reference sequence). Trimming stripped 6 bases from V and 2 bases from J, with 13 bases between. This CDR3 has 14 amino acids. CDR3 protein: CASRFLGGNYGYTF. In DNA form, the CDR3 reads TGTGCCAGCAGGTTTCTCGGGGGGAACTATGGCTACACCTTC.

The rearrangement uses TRBV4-1 and TRBJ1-5; D is uncertain. Germline-derived CDR1 and CDR2 are MGHRA and YSYEKL. The CDR3 loop spans 13 amino acids. The ends were cut back, 0 bases at V and 8 bases at J, with 8 bases in the middle. CDR3 nucleotide sequence: TGCGCCAGCAGCCAAGAGCAATCAGAGCCCCAGCATTTT. Its protein product is CASSQEQSEPQHF.

The gene calls are TRBV6-6 and TRBJ1-5; no clear D. The V and J ends lost 7 bases and 1 base respectively, with 11 bases between them. The germline V gene encodes CDR1 MNHNY and CDR2 SVGAGI (reference sequence). There are 14 residues in the CDR3. The CDR3 nucleotides are TGTGCCAGCAACTCTGCGGGAAGCAATCAGCCCCAGCATTTT. Amino acid sequence: CASNSAGSNQPQHF.

The gene calls are TRBV6-6 and TRBJ2-3; 10 bases agree with TRBD2. This CDR3 is built from 18 residues. Germline assignment: CDR1 MNHNY and CDR2 SVGAGI (reference sequence). After removal of 6 bases from V and 1 base from J, the junction contained 13 bases not matched to a gene. Here the CDR3 reads CASSRAASGGTRTDTQYF. The DNA for the CDR3 is TGTGCCAGCAGCCGAGCGGCTAGCGGGGGAACCCGCACAGATACGCAGTATTTT.

V usage is TRBV2 and J usage is TRBJ1-1, with no clear D. Germline V gene sequence: CDR1 SNHLY, CDR2 FYNNEI. V lost 5 bases, J lost 5 bases, and 18 bases lay in between. The CDR3 loop spans 15 amino acids. The chain's CDR3 is CASSWGGSGETEAFF. The DNA of the CDR3 is TGTGCCAGCAGTTGGGGAGGTTCCGGGGAAACTGAAGCTTTCTTT.

This rearrangement joins TRBV19 to TRBJ2-2, with TRBD1 as a possible D gene (6 bases). This CDR3 spans 13 amino acids. V lost 4 bases and J lost 5, with 8 bases in between. Germline loops: CDR1 LNHDA, CDR2 SQIVND (reference sequence). The CDR3, as DNA: TGTGCCAGTAGTAGTACAGGGACCGGGGAGCTGTTTTTT. This codes for CASSSTGTGELFF.

This clone came up once. The rearrangement uses TRBV9 and TRBJ1-1; possibly TRBD1 for D (6 bases). V was trimmed by 4 bases and J by 4 bases, leaving 14 bases between them. This CDR3 region has 14 residues. CDR1 is SGDLS, CDR2 YYNGEE, per germline. DNA of the CDR3: TGTGCCAGCAGCCTTGGAGGGGGGGCCACTGAAGCTTTCTTT. This sequence encodes CASSLGGGATEAFF.

This clone was detected only once. The V call is TRBV30, the J call TRBJ2-7; 8 bases match TRBD2. Germline V gene sequence: CDR1 GTSNPN, CDR2 SVGIG (reference sequence). With V trimmed by 2 bases and J by 3 bases, 9 bases remained unmatched. The CDR3 sequence is 15 residues long. CDR3 residues: CAWSTASGYYYEQYF. For the CDR3, the DNA is TGTGCCTGGAGTACCGCTAGCGGGTACTACTACGAGCAGTACTTC.

This sequence joins TRBV4-2 and TRBJ2-5; D remains ambiguous. The germline V gene encodes CDR1 LGHNA and CDR2 YNFKEQ. V lost 0 bases, J lost 5 bases, and 13 bases lay in between. The CDR3 totals 15 residues. For the CDR3, the DNA is TGTGCCAGCAGCCAAGAATACCGCCACTGGGAGACCCAGTACTTC. Translating it yields CASSQEYRHWETQYF.

The chain carries TRBV5-1 and TRBJ2-7, with TRBD1 as a possible D gene (5 bases). The length of the CDR3 is 13 residues. The V gene lost 4 bases and the J gene lost 3 bases, with 11 bases spanning the gap. In germline, CDR1 is SGHRS, CDR2 YFSETQ. CDR3 DNA sequence: TGCGCCAGCAGCCCCGACAGAAACTACGAGCAGTACTTC. Translation gives CASSPDRNYEQYF.

The chain joins TRBV5-1 to TRBJ1-6, with 10 bases matching TRBD1. Per the germline V gene, CDR1 is SGHRS and CDR2 is YFSETQ. The CDR3 extends over 15 amino acids. V lost 2 bases and J lost 9; bases outside the gene matches: 5. CDR3 coding DNA: TGCGCCAGCAGCTTCCGGGACAGGGGAAGTTCACCCCTCCACTTT. Its translation is CASSFRDRGSSPLHF.